This TCR beta chain emerged from a study of beta chain features in type 1 diabetes. Study-wide points: Reduced insertions and increased deletions marked VDJ junctions in type 1 diabetes patients.

Isolated RNA was reverse transcribed in full, so expressed TCRB transcripts were sequenced. Using immunoSEQ multiplex PCR, the repertoire was profiled, and TCRdb retains in-frame clones only, with some absent. The sample shows under 400,000 clones, about 15% of them seen only once. Turning to this clone: What it binds is unknown.

CDR1 MNHNS and CDR2 SASEGT come from the germline V gene. Trimming cost V 6 bases and J 4 bases; bases outside gene matches: 4. The CDR3 covers 14 residues. The chain carries TRBV6-1 and TRBJ2-7, with TRBD1 matching over 12 bases. Sequenced input: central memory CD4+ T cells from blood. This clonotype was obtained from a man in his thirties or forties in good health. The CDR3 here is CASSRGQGAYEQYF. In DNA, the CDR3 is TGTGCCAGCAGCCGGGGACAGGGGGCTTACGAGCAGTACTTC.